Presented here are 17 T cell receptor beta chains from one specimen sequenced in a study of blood T cell repertoires in COVID-19. Generated by immunoSEQ multiplex PCR, the TCRdb table keeps only in-frame clones and is missing some. The data hold about 81,000 clones, with 89% observed a single time. Sequenced input: peripheral blood. These receptors were collected from a woman of 80 years or more with active COVID-19.

The gene calls are TRBV6-1 and TRBJ2-7; 8 nucleotides agree with TRBD2. Germline assignment: CDR1 MNHNS and CDR2 SASEGT. The length of the CDR3 is 15 residues. Trimming removed 3 bases from V and 2 bases from J; junction bases left unmatched: 6. CDR3 bases: TGTGCCAGCAGTGAGTACAGCGGGGGAACCTACGAGCAGTACTTC. The encoded protein is CASSEYSGGTYEQYF.

The V and J genes are TRBV7-9 and TRBJ2-7, with D perhaps matching TRBD1 (6 bases). Germline lookup yields CDR1 SEHNR and CDR2 FQNEAQ (reference sequence). With 1 base removed from V and 5 bases from J, the gap between germline ends came to 12 bases. This CDR3 is built from 14 residues. The CDR3 bases are TGTGCCAGCAGCTTAGTGGGACATGGCCACGAGCAGTACTTC. Its protein is CASSLVGHGHEQYF.

The rearrangement links TRBV9 to TRBJ1-2; D unresolved. Germline loops: CDR1 SGDLS, CDR2 YYNGEE. This CDR3 is built from 14 residues. Trimming shortened V by 4 bases and J by 0 bases, and 10 bases separated the two germline ends. CDR3 sequence: CASSKQDSNYGYTF. CDR3 sequence (DNA): TGTGCCAGCAGCAAGCAGGATTCTAACTATGGCTACACCTTC.

CDR3: CASSAPFYEQYF. The CDR3 nucleotides read TGTGCCAGCAGCGCGCCCTTCTACGAGCAGTACTTC. V gene TRBV3-1 (or the pseudogene TRBV3-2) combines with J gene TRBJ2-7; D not certain. V was clipped by 5 bases and J by 3 bases, with 8 bases between them. CDR3 size: 12 residues. Per germline, CDR1 LGHDT and CDR2 YNNKEL (reference sequence).

The chain joins TRBV5-4 to TRBJ2-5; D is possibly TRBD2 (6 bases). The ends were cut back, 7 bases at V and 4 bases at J, with 20 bases in the middle. CDR1 and CDR2 (germline): SGHNT, YYREEE (reference sequence). The CDR3 has 15 amino acids. This chain's CDR3 is CASSLIGGSGETQYF. The CDR3 DNA follows: TGTGCCAGCTCCCTAATCGGGGGATCTGGAGAGACCCAGTACTTC.

The chain recombines TRBV28 with TRBJ1-5; a possible D gene is TRBD1 (5 bases). The ends were cut back, 4 bases at V and 1 base at J, with 14 bases in the middle. Germline V gene lookup returns CDR1 MDHEN and CDR2 SYDVKM. CDR3 length: 16 amino acids. CDR3 region: CASSSLRVGSNQPQHF. CDR3 coding DNA: TGTGCCAGCAGTTCCCTCAGGGTTGGAAGCAATCAGCCCCAGCATTTT.

The rearrangement joins TRBV3-1 (or the pseudogene TRBV3-2) to TRBJ2-2; TRBD2 matches at 7 bases. The V and J ends lost 4 bases and 0 bases, in that order; junction bases with no gene match: 5. The CDR3 loop spans 16 amino acids. Germline lookup yields CDR1 LGHDT and CDR2 YNNKEL (reference sequence). The CDR3 is CASSRPGTTNTGELFF. DNA of the CDR3: TGTGCCAGCAGCCGACCCGGGACTACGAACACCGGGGAGCTGTTTTTT.

The chain links TRBV28 to TRBJ2-7; possible D gene TRBD1, 6 bases. V dropped 3 bases and J dropped 2 bases, with 14 bases sitting between them. This CDR3 spans 15 amino acids. CDR1 and CDR2 (germline): MDHEN, SYDVKM. The CDR3 reads CASSFGQGWAYEQYF. The CDR3 DNA is TGTGCCAGCAGTTTTGGTCAGGGGTGGGCCTACGAGCAGTACTTC.

The rearrangement links TRBV10-3 to TRBJ1-1; 9 bases match TRBD1. V was clipped by 10 bases and J by 2 bases; unmatched bases: 5. Germline V gives CDR1 ENHRY, CDR2 SYGVKD. The CDR3 runs to 13 residues. In DNA form, the CDR3 reads TGTGCCACCGGGGACAGGGCCAACACTGAAGCTTTCTTT. Translating it yields CATGDRANTEAFF.

The chain joins TRBV21-1 to TRBJ2-1; the listed D gene, TRBD2, was not tested against the DNA. TRBV21-1 is tagged as a pseudogene. This CDR3 region has 15 residues. The CDR3 sequence: CASLPGRRVGDEQFF. CDR3 coding DNA: TGTGCCAGCCTCCCTGGGAGGCGAGTGGGTGATGAGCAGTTCTTC.

This clone was found once. The rearrangement joins TRBV5-8 to TRBJ2-3; 8 bases align to TRBD1. The CDR3 runs 14 residues. The V gene end was trimmed by 2 bases and the J gene end by 5 bases; junction bases not matched to a gene: 4. Germline assignment: CDR1 SGHTS and CDR2 YDEGEE. The CDR3 loop is CASSFGQGIDTQYF. DNA for the CDR3: TGTGCCAGCAGCTTCGGACAGGGAATAGATACGCAGTATTTT.

The V and J genes are TRBV4-2 and TRBJ1-1; no definite D call. This CDR3 comprises 14 residues. V gave up 3 bases and J gave up 7 bases, with 15 bases separating them. The V gene's germline CDR1 is LGHNA and CDR2 YNFKEQ. The CDR3 loop is CASSQQATAGEAFF. The CDR3 DNA is TGTGCCAGCAGCCAGCAGGCCACAGCTGGTGAAGCTTTCTTT.

The chain joins TRBV14 to TRBJ2-2; weak D call: TRBD2 (5 bases). V was pared by 4 bases and J by 4 bases, with 16 bases between. This CDR3 has 16 amino acids. Germline loops: CDR1 SGHDN, CDR2 FVKESK. The CDR3, as DNA: TGTGCCAGCAGCCCACTAGGGCAGGCTATCACCGGGGAGCTGTTTTTT. Its protein is CASSPLGQAITGELFF.

The V call is TRBV10-3, the J call TRBJ1-2; D might be TRBD1 (6 bases). Germline assignment: CDR1 ENHRY and CDR2 SYGVKD. This CDR3 spans 16 amino acids. The V gene lost 3 bases and the J gene lost 4 bases, with 18 bases spanning the gap. The CDR3 reads CAISEGGRGGSYGYTF. The CDR3, as DNA: TGTGCCATCAGTGAAGGCGGGAGGGGGGGCAGCTATGGCTACACCTTC.

The chain couples TRBV7-9 to TRBJ1-5, with a possible D match to TRBD1 (5 bases). V lost 7 bases to trimming and J lost 3 bases, with 19 bases between them. The germline V gene encodes CDR1 SEHNR and CDR2 FQNEAQ (reference sequence). The CDR3 loop spans 16 amino acids. The DNA for the CDR3 is TGTGCCAGCACCGCATTGTCAGGGAATGACAATCAGCCCCAGCATTTT. Translating it yields CASTALSGNDNQPQHF.

This sequence joins TRBV18 and TRBJ2-5; 9 positions match TRBD1. After removal of 3 bases from V and 5 bases from J, the junction contained 7 bases not matched to a gene. The germline gives CDR1 KGHSH, CDR2 LQKENI. This CDR3 is built from 15 residues. The CDR3 DNA is TGTGCCAGCTCACCCGGACAGGGGACATGGGAGACCCAGTACTTC. It translates to CASSPGQGTWETQYF.

The genes are TRBV30 and TRBJ2-7; D is uncertain. There are 13 residues in the CDR3. CDR1 and CDR2 from the germline V gene are GTSNPN and SVGIG (reference sequence). With 4 bases removed from V and 2 bases from J, the gap between germline ends came to 12 bases. CDR3 in DNA: TGTGCCTGGAACCTGGCCGTCCCCTACGAGCAGTACTTC. The encoded protein is CAWNLAVPYEQYF.